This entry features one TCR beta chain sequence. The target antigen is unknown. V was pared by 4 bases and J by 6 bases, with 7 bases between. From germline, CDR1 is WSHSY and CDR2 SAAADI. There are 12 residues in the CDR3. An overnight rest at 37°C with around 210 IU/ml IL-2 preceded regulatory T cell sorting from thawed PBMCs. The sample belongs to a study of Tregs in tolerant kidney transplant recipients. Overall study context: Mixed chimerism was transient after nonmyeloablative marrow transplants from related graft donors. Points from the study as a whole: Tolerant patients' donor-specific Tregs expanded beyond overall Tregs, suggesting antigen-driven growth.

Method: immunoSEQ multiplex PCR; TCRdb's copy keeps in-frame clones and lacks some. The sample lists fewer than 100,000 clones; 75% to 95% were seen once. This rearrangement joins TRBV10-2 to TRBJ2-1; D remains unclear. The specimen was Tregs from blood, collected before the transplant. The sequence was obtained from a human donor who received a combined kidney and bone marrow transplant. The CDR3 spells CASSGHFNEQFF. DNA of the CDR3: TGCGCCAGCAGTGGCCACTTCAATGAGCAGTTCTTC.